Each of the 27 T cell receptor beta chains below was sequenced from the same sample in a study of shared clonotypes between healthy human individuals. TCRdb's table, derived via immunoSEQ multiplex PCR, lists solely in-frame clones and lacks some. The sample gives more than 500,000 clones, 95% to 97% of which show up once; 0.05% to 0.07% is in the top ten. Sequenced input: naive CD4+ T cells sorted from blood. Subset noted: CD45RA+ positively selected. The receptors come from a woman aged 25 to 45 in good health.

V usage is TRBV27 and J usage is TRBJ1-2, with D perhaps TRBD1 (6 bases). The germline V gene encodes CDR1 MNHEY and CDR2 SMNVEV (reference sequence). This CDR3 is built from 15 residues. V lost 6 bases and J lost 9, with 23 bases in between. The CDR3: CASRPAVGGGQSYTF. CDR3 DNA sequence: TGTGCCAGCAGACCTGCCGTCGGGGGCGGCCAGAGCTACACCTTC.

This clone was found once. The chain is built from TRBV5-1 and TRBJ1-3; D not certain. There are 16 residues in the CDR3. Germline CDR1 SGHRS, CDR2 YFSETQ. The ends were cut back, 3 bases at V and 0 bases at J, with 13 bases in the middle. CDR3 region: CASSSSAGNSGNTIYF. The DNA for the CDR3 is TGCGCCAGCAGCTCGAGTGCAGGAAACTCTGGAAACACCATATATTTT.

The rearrangement joins TRBV27 to TRBJ1-2; D is possibly TRBD1 (5 bases). The germline gives CDR1 MNHEY, CDR2 SMNVEV (reference sequence). CDR3 length: 16 amino acids. V lost 7 bases and J 8 bases, leaving 26 bases between the germline ends. CDR3 protein: CASTPLGDGVLGGYTF. CDR3 sequence (DNA): TGTGCCAGCACCCCTCTCGGGGACGGAGTCCTAGGGGGCTACACCTTC.

This chain joins TRBV27 and TRBJ2-7; 7 bases map to TRBD2. The CDR3 has 15 residues. With 5 bases clipped from V and 2 bases from J, the junction kept 9 bases outside the gene matches. CDR1 is MNHEY, CDR2 SMNVEV, per germline (reference sequence). Here the CDR3 reads CASSTPTSSTYEQYF. In DNA form, the CDR3 reads TGTGCCAGCAGTACCCCGACTAGCAGCACCTACGAGCAGTACTTC.

The V and J genes are TRBV19 and TRBJ2-1; 8 positions match TRBD2. The V and J ends lost 1 base and 2 bases, in that order; junction bases with no gene match: 4. The CDR3 runs 16 residues. Germline lookup yields CDR1 LNHDA and CDR2 SQIVND (reference sequence). The CDR3 sequence: CASSIVSGSAYNEQFF. The CDR3 coding sequence is TGTGCCAGTAGTATAGTAAGCGGGAGCGCCTACAATGAGCAGTTCTTC. Variable domain in full (rest from reference TRBV19 and TRBJ2-1): DGGITQSPKYLFRKEGQNVTLSCEQNLNHDAMYWYRQDPGQGLRLIYYSQIVNDFQKGDIAEGYSVSREKKESFPLTVTSAQKNPTAFYLCASSIVSGSAYNEQFFGPGTRLTVL.

V usage is TRBV5-4 and J usage is TRBJ2-4, with D hard to call. The V end lost 5 bases, the J end lost 9 bases, and 15 bases lay between the germline ends. In germline, CDR1 is SGHNT, CDR2 YYREEE (reference sequence). The CDR3 totals 13 residues. CDR3 amino acids: CASRPDDIGIQYF. CDR3 in DNA: TGTGCCAGCAGACCGGACGACATCGGCATTCAGTACTTC.

A single count supports this clone. V gene TRBV28 combines with J gene TRBJ1-2; 7 bases are shared with TRBD1. This CDR3 contains 14 residues. V shed 6 bases and J 3 bases; nucleotides not matched to a gene: 7. Germline V lookup: CDR1 MDHEN, CDR2 SYDVKM. In DNA, the CDR3 is TGTGCCAGCAGGAGGGGAGGGGGCGACTATGGCTACACCTTC. Translated: CASRRGGGDYGYTF.

The chain couples TRBV11-2 to TRBJ2-3, with 8 bases matching TRBD2. The CDR3 has 16 amino acids. The germline V gene encodes CDR1 SGHAT and CDR2 FQNNGV. V lost 5 bases to trimming and J lost 4 bases; unmatched junction nucleotides: 11. The CDR3 sequence: CASSTRGTSWADTQYF. CDR3 nucleotides: TGTGCCAGCAGCACGAGGGGGACTAGTTGGGCAGATACGCAGTATTTT.

This chain links TRBV5-1 with TRBJ2-2, with TRBD2 identical over 14 bases. The ends lost 3 bases at V and 4 bases at J; junction bases unmatched: 2. The germline CDR1 and CDR2 sequences are SGHRS and YFSETQ. The CDR3 totals 16 residues. The CDR3, as DNA: TGCGCCAGCAGCTGGGGACTAGCGGGAGCCACCGGGGAGCTGTTTTTT. Protein product: CASSWGLAGATGELFF. The full variable domain, completed using reference TRBV5-1 and TRBJ2-2, is KAGVTQTPRYLIKTRGQQVTLSCSPISGHRSVSWYQQTPGQGLQFLFEYFSETQRNKGNFPGRFSGRQFSNSRSEMNVSTLELGDSALYLCASSWGLAGATGELFFGEGSRLTVL.

The V call is TRBV4-1, the J call TRBJ2-2, with D possibly matching TRBD2 (5 bases). V lost 2 bases, J lost 7 bases, and 14 bases lay in between. The germline V gene encodes CDR1 MGHRA and CDR2 YSYEKL. The CDR3 is 15 amino acids. In nucleotides, the CDR3 is TGCGCCAGCAGCCAAAGGAATGGAGGTCACGGGGAGCTGTTTTTT. The encoded protein is CASSQRNGGHGELFF.

The rearrangement joins TRBV5-5 to TRBJ2-7; the match to TRBD1 covers 7 bases. The V gene's germline CDR1 is SGHKS and CDR2 YYEKEE (reference sequence). The CDR3 runs 13 residues. Trimming removed 5 bases from V and 4 bases from J; junction bases left unmatched: 6. The CDR3 DNA sequence: TGTGCCAGCAGAACGCAGGGGGAATACGAGCAGTACTTC. Translated, it gives CASRTQGEYEQYF.

The chain recombines TRBV5-1 with TRBJ2-2; 9 bases agree with TRBD1. Losses at the gene ends were 4 bases for V and 2 bases for J; bases not matched to a gene: 15. The CDR3 length is 19 residues. Per the germline V gene, CDR1 is SGHRS and CDR2 is YFSETQ. The CDR3, as DNA: TGCGCCAGCAGCCCTTGGGGACAGGGTCCCGGGAGTAACACCGGGGAGCTGTTTTTT. The encoded protein is CASSPWGQGPGSNTGELFF.

Only a few counts were recorded for this clone. The chain combines TRBV30 with TRBJ1-5; 9 bases agree with TRBD1. CDR3 length: 13 residues. Germline V gene sequence: CDR1 GTSNPN, CDR2 SVGIG (reference sequence). Trimming took 8 bases from V and 6 from J; bases not matched to a gene: 8. In DNA, the CDR3 is TGTGCCACAGACAGGGGGTACGGTCAGCCCCAGCATTTT. Translating it yields CATDRGYGQPQHF. Complete variable domain (other parts from reference TRBV30 and TRBJ1-5): SQTIHQWPATLVQPVGSPLSLECTVEGTSNPNLYWYRQAAGRGLQLLFYSVGIGQISSEVPQNLSASRPQDRQFILSSKKLLLSDSGFYLCATDRGYGQPQHFGDGTRLSIL.

The rearrangement links TRBV30 to TRBJ2-1, with D tentatively TRBD2 (5 bases). The V and J ends lost 8 bases and 10 bases respectively, with 18 bases between them. The CDR3 is 12 amino acids. Per germline, CDR1 GTSNPN and CDR2 SVGIG (reference sequence). The CDR3 loop is CARAYREREQFF. CDR3 nucleotide sequence: TGTGCCCGAGCTTATAGGGAGCGGGAGCAGTTCTTC.

This clone was found once. The chain uses TRBV6-1 and TRBJ2-7; no clear D gene. The CDR3 length is 11 residues. Trimming stripped 3 bases from V and 9 bases from J, with 9 bases between. Per germline, CDR1 MNHNS and CDR2 SASEGT. The CDR3 coding sequence is TGTGCCAGCAGTGATTTGGGCCTGCAGTACTTC. Translation gives CASSDLGLQYF.

The chain recombines TRBV6-6 with TRBJ1-1; D is undetermined. Per germline, CDR1 MNHNY and CDR2 SVGAGI (reference sequence). Between the trimmed V and J ends, which lost 2 bases and 3 bases, there was a span of 7 bases. The CDR3 sequence is 13 residues long. CDR3 amino acids: CASSYKGDTEAFF. As DNA, the CDR3 is TGTGCCAGCAGTTACAAGGGTGACACTGAAGCTTTCTTT.

This clone was seen just once. The CDR3 loop reads CASSQTSSGYYEQYF. The CDR3 nucleotides read TGCGCCAGCAGCCAAACATCTAGCGGCTACTACGAGCAGTACTTC. The V gene is TRBV4-1, the J gene TRBJ2-7; TRBD2 aligns across 7 bases. Per the germline V gene, CDR1 is MGHRA and CDR2 is YSYEKL. Trimming removed 2 bases from V and 3 bases from J; junction bases left unmatched: 7. The CDR3 loop spans 15 amino acids.

A remark on this clone: Other DNA sequences in the sample encode the same CDR3. The rearrangement joins TRBV18 to TRBJ2-7; D is uncertain. V lost 1 base, J lost 5 bases, and 6 bases lay in between. The CDR3 has 12 residues. Germline V CDR1 and CDR2: KGHSH, LQKENI. In nucleotides, the CDR3 is TGTGCCAGCTCACCACTGGGTGACGAGCAGTACTTC. It translates to CASSPLGDEQYF. The full variable domain, completed using reference TRBV18 and TRBJ2-7, is NAGVMQNPRHLVRRRGQEARLRCSPMKGHSHVYWYRQLPEEGLKFMVYLQKENIIDESGMPKERFSAEFPKEGPSILRIQQVVRGDSAAYFCASSPLGDEQYFGPGTRLTVT.

In this sample, this clone turned up once. The chain uses TRBV7-9 and TRBJ2-1, with D possibly being TRBD2 (5 bases). The V end was cut by 2 bases, the J end by 6 bases, with 8 bases between. The CDR3 loop spans 13 amino acids. From germline, CDR1 is SEHNR and CDR2 FQNEAQ (reference sequence). CDR3 in DNA: TGTGCCAGCAGCTTAAGGCTAGCCAATGAGCAGTTCTTC. The encoded protein is CASSLRLANEQFF.

DNA for the CDR3: TGTGCCAGCAGTGATGTGGCGGGACGGTCAGATACGCAGTATTTT. It is translated as CASSDVAGRSDTQYF. The chain recombines TRBV2 with TRBJ2-3; possibly TRBD2 for D (6 bases). The CDR3 is 15 residues long. CDR1 is SNHLY, CDR2 FYNNEI, per germline. The ends were cut back, 3 bases at V and 4 bases at J, with 14 bases in the middle. Looking up the rest from reference TRBV2 and TRBJ2-3 gives the full variable domain: EPEVTQTPSHQVTQMGQEVILRCVPISNHLYFYWYRQILGQKVEFLVSFYNNEISEKSEIFDDQFSVERPDGSNFTLKIRSTKLEDSAMYFCASSDVAGRSDTQYFGPGTRLTVL.

V is TRBV6-5 and J is TRBJ2-2; the match to TRBD1 covers 7 bases. Germline-derived CDR1 and CDR2 are MNHEY and SVGAGI. Losses at the gene ends were 1 base for V and 4 bases for J; bases not matched to a gene: 3. The CDR3 is 15 amino acids. CDR3 coding DNA: TGTGCCAGCAGTTACTACAGGGGCGGCACCGGGGAGCTGTTTTTT. Protein sequence: CASSYYRGGTGELFF.

Written as DNA, the CDR3 is TGTGCCAGCAGTGTCGATGCGGTTTACGAGCAGTACTTC. It codes for CASSVDAVYEQYF. V gene TRBV2 combines with J gene TRBJ2-7, with D uncertain. The CDR3 spans 13 residues. The V gene lost 4 bases and the J gene lost 4 bases, with 11 bases spanning the gap. Germline loops: CDR1 SNHLY, CDR2 FYNNEI.

This clone has a handful of counts. The chain joins TRBV18 to TRBJ1-5; tentative D call: TRBD1 (5 bases). The CDR3 extends over 13 amino acids. Germline V gene sequence: CDR1 KGHSH, CDR2 LQKENI. Trimming took off 5 bases at V and 0 bases at J, with 5 bases between the two ends. The CDR3 protein is CASSGGSNQPQHF. The CDR3 nucleotides read TGTGCCAGCTCAGGGGGTAGCAATCAGCCCCAGCATTTT.

This clone occurred a few times. The chain has TRBV11-2 and TRBJ1-1; the D is unclear. Germline V gene lookup returns CDR1 SGHAT and CDR2 FQNNGV. V shed 1 base and J shed 7 bases, with 10 bases lying between them. The CDR3 spans 13 residues. The CDR3 sequence: CASSLVSGYEAFF. CDR3 bases: TGTGCCAGCAGCTTAGTCTCGGGGTATGAAGCTTTCTTT.

The rearrangement joins TRBV21-1 to TRBJ1-5. TRBV21-1 represents a pseudogene. The CDR3 spans 16 residues. The CDR3 nucleotides read TGTGCCAGCAGCAAAGGCCCGGGCATCGGCAATCAGCCCCAGCATTTT. Protein: CASSKGPGIGNQPQHF.

The J gene is TRBJ2-3, the V gene TRBV5-1, with D possibly TRBD1 on 6 matching bases. The CDR3 length is 14 residues. Looked up from germline, CDR1 is SGHRS and CDR2 is YFSETQ. The V gene lost 5 bases and the J gene lost 5 bases, with 15 bases spanning the gap. The CDR3 nucleotides read TGCGCCAGCAGAGAGGGCAGGGGTGTAGATACGCAGTATTTT. Its translation is CASREGRGVDTQYF.

This chain uses TRBV9 with TRBJ2-1; 14 bases are a match to TRBD2. The germline V gene encodes CDR1 SGDLS and CDR2 YYNGEE. There are 19 residues in the CDR3. Trimming at V came to 4 bases and at J to 2 bases, leaving 11 bases not matched to a gene. CDR3 region: CASSYGTSGSIYAYNEQFF. Here the CDR3 DNA reads TGTGCCAGCAGCTATGGGACTAGCGGGAGTATTTACGCCTACAATGAGCAGTTCTTC.